This T cell receptor (beta chain) came from a study of T cell responses to AZD1222 COVID-19 vaccine (dated by TCRdb to the early 2020s). In terms of the full investigation: AZD1222 recipients given second doses at about 4 weeks or at about 12 weeks were pooled, since spike-specific TCR depth and breadth were not found to differ between the two schedules. TCR sequencing was performed for about 240 trial participants, of whom some 200 were given two doses of AZD1222 and roughly 25 were given two doses of MenACWY control vaccine. Trial participants were enrolled into age subgroups of 18-55, 56-69 and 70-plus years, which contained around 150, 28 and 57 TCR-sequenced participants, respectively.

The CDR3 regions of human TCRbeta chains were subjected to immunosequencing. The source study handled its data this way. TCRs in the repertoires were compared against a reference library of SARS-CoV-2-specific TCRs that had been generated with the MIRA antigen-specificity platform. Breadth was defined as the fraction of unique TCRs that were SARS-CoV-2-associated, and depth was defined as the fraction of total T cells that were SARS-CoV-2-associated. Using the MIRA data, each spike-specific TCR was assigned both to the spike region to which the TCR was reactive and to a CD4 or CD8 class. Log10-transformed breadth and depth values were compared by one-way ANOVA with Sidak's multiple comparisons tests. In TCRdb, the immuneACCESS table is reduced to in-frame sequences with V and J assigned. These tables do not hold every clone; where another copy was compared, an unresolved V gene accounts for under half, and the others remain unexplained. V, J and clone size reflect that table, while D and trimming were determined from the DNA. The sample data list 100,000 or so clones, and 88% of these were observed just once. The ten largest clonotypes hold 9.1% of the sample.

The time point label corresponds to: baseline before first vaccination. Samples from vaccinated people were obtained from the UK trials COV001 and COV002, which included a single-blind randomized controlled phase 2/3 trial of AZD1222 (ChAdOx1 nCoV-19) in healthy adults. Trial participant PBMC samples were collected at day 0 and day 28 after the second dose for TCRbeta chain sequencing. As concerns this clone: What this receptor recognizes is not known. The record has no base qualities; no much larger clone is one base away.

General findings and caveats noted by the study authors: After two AZD1222 doses, spike-specific TCR breadth and depth were significantly higher than at day 0 and than in MenACWY recipients. The 56-69-year group was small, and its depth increase did not reach significance, likely because of low power. Participants were mostly white British, with more females than males. The authors suggested clonal diversity may have been underestimated. The vaccine-associated CD4 TCRs covered the entire spike protein, and the dominant responses fell in regions 160-218 and 743-854. No day 14 peak-response samples were available, so repertoires were characterized only after the peak T cell response. Nearly half of unique spike-specific TCRs reportedly recognized epitopes outside regions mutated in the B.1.351 and B.1.1.7 variants. Only six AZD1222 recipients were SARS-CoV-2 seropositive at baseline, limiting conclusions about previously exposed vaccinees.

The junction shows trimming of 4 bases on V and 3 bases on J, plus 6 bases between the germline ends. For CDR1 and CDR2, the germline V gene lists SGHDN and FVKESK. Counted from cysteine to phenylalanine, this CDR3 has 13 amino acids. Only CDR3 DNA is held: 39 bases, read in frame from base 1. The clonotype was recovered from an adult in good health. The input for sequencing was peripheral blood, taken on day 0 of AZD1222 vaccination. This chain is built from TRBV14 and TRBJ2-2; the D segment could be TRBD1, given 6 matching bases. The CDR3 here reads CASSRQDTGELFF. The DNA sequence is as follows: TGTGCCAGCAGCCGACAGGACACCGGGGAGCTGTTTTTT.